This T cell receptor beta chain is drawn from a study of cytomegalovirus exposure and HLA in healthy donors. Study results and limitations: Diagnosis of cytomegalovirus status made by the classifier reportedly showed high specificity and sensitivity.

Primers included in the PCR were 60 Vbeta and 13 Jbeta primers. Only in-frame clones appear in the TCRdb table, and some are missing; sequencing was by immunoSEQ multiplex PCR. Here the sample spans some 150,000 clones, roughly 76% being singletons. This clone was seen only a few times. Its cognate antigen is unknown. Germline is not matched at one junction end, which may reflect a read error. CDR1 is MDHEN, CDR2 SYDVKM, per germline. The CDR3 consists of 11 residues. Sequenced input: PBMCs. V and J are TRBV28 and TRBJ1-4; D may be TRBD1 (6 bases). This receptor was taken from a man aged 55-75 years in good health and CMV-seronegative. Written as DNA, the CDR3 is TGTGCCAGCAGTATCGCCGGGACATATATTTTT. Translated: CASSIAGTYIF.